This T cell receptor (beta chain) was recorded in a study of cytomegalovirus exposure and HLA in healthy donors. This PCR relied on a set of 60 Vbeta primers and 13 Jbeta primers. Profiling relied on immunoSEQ multiplex PCR, and the TCRdb table lists in-frame clones only, not all of them. In the table there are roughly 200,000 clones, 75% to 85% of which are singletons. Germline values: CDR1 LGHNA, CDR2 YSLEER. The CDR3 extends over 16 amino acids. This sequence originates from a boy under 18 in good health and CMV-seronegative. The chain is built from TRBV4-3 and TRBJ2-5; 13 bases are a match to TRBD2. The J call is in doubt because the DNA end fits TRBJ2-7 better. The source material was PBMCs. The CDR3 sequence is CASSAGTSGVTYEQYF. The CDR3 DNA reads TGCGCCAGCAGCGCCGGGACTAGCGGGGTGACCTACGAGCAGTACTTC.